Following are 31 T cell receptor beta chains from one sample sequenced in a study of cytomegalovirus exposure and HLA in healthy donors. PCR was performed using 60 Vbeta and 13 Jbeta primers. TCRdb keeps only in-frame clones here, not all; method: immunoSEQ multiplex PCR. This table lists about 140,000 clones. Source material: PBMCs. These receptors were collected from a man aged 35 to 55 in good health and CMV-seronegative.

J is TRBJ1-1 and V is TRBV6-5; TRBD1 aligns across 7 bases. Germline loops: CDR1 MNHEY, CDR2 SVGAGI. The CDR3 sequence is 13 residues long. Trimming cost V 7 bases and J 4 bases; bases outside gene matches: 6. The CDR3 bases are TGTGCCAGCACCCTCGACAGGGCCACTGAAGCTTTCTTT. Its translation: CASTLDRATEAFF.

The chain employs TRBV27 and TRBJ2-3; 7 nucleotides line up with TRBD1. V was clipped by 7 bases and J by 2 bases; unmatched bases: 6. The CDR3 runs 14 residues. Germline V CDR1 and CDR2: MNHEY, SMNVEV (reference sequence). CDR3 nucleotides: TGTGCCAGCAATACAGGGGAGAACACAGATACGCAGTATTTT. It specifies CASNTGENTDTQYF.

As DNA, the CDR3 is TGCAGCGTTGGTCAGGCCTACGAGCAGTACTTC. This gives the protein CSVGQAYEQYF. The chain links TRBV29-1 to TRBJ2-7; D unclear. Trimming left V 4 bases short and J 2 bases short, with 6 bases between. The CDR3 is 11 amino acids. CDR1 SQVTM and CDR2 ANQGSEA come from the germline V gene.

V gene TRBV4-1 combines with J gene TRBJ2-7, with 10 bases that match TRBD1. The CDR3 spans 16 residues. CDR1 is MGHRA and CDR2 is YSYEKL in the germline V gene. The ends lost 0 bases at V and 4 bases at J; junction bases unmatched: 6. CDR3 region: CASSQDGTGETYEQYF. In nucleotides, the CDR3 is TGCGCCAGCAGCCAAGACGGGACAGGGGAAACATACGAGCAGTACTTC.

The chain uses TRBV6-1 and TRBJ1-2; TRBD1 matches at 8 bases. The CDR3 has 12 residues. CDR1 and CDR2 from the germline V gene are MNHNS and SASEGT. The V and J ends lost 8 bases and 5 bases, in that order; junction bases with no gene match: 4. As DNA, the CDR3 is TGTGCCAGCGGACAGGGCTTATATGGCTACACCTTC. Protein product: CASGQGLYGYTF.

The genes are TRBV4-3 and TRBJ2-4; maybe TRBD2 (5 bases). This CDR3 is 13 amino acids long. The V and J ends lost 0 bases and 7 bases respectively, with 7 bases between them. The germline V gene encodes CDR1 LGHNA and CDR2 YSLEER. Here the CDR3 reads CASSQERANIQYF. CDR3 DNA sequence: TGCGCCAGCAGCCAAGAGCGGGCCAACATTCAGTACTTC.

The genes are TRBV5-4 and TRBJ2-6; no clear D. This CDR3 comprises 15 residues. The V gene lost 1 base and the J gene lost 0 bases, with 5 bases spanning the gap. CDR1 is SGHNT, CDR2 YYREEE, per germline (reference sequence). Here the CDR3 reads CASSLIDSGANVLTF. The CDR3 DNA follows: TGTGCCAGCAGCTTGATAGACTCTGGGGCCAACGTCCTGACTTTC.

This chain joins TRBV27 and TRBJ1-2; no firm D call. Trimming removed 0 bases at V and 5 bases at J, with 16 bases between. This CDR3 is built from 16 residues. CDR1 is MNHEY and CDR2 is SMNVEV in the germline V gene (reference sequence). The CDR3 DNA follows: TGTGCCAGCAGTTTATCAGGTTTTGCGGGAGGGTATGGCTACACCTTC. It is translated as CASSLSGFAGGYGYTF.

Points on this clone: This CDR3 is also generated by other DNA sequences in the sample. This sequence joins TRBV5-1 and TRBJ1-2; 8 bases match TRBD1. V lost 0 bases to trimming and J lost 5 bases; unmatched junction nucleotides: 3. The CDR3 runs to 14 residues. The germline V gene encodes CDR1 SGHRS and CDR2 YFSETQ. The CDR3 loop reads CASSLAQGAYGYTF. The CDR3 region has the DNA TGCGCCAGCAGCTTGGCCCAGGGGGCATATGGCTACACCTTC.

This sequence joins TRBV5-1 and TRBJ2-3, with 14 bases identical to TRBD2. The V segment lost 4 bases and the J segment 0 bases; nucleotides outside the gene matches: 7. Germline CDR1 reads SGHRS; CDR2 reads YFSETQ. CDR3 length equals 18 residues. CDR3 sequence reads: CASSTPGLAGVSTDTQYF. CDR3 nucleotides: TGCGCCAGCAGCACTCCGGGACTAGCGGGGGTTAGCACAGATACGCAGTATTTT.

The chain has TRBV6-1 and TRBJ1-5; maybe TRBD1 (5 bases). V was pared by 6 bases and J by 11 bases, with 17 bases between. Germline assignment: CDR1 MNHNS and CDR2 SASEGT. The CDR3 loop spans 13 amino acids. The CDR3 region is CASSREVQESQHF. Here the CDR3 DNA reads TGTGCCAGCAGCCGGGAGGTACAGGAATCCCAGCATTTT.

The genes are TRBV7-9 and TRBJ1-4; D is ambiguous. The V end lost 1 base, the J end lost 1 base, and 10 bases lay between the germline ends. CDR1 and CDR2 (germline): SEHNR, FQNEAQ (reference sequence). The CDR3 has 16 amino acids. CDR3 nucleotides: TGTGCCAGCAGCTTAGGTATCCAGATAACTAATGAAAAACTGTTTTTT. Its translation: CASSLGIQITNEKLFF. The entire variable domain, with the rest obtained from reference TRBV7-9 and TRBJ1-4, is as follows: DTGVSQNPRHKITKRGQNVTFRCDPISEHNRLYWYRQTLGQGPEFLTYFQNEAQLEKSRLLSDRFSAERPKGSFSTLEIQRTEQGDSAMYLCASSLGIQITNEKLFFGSGTQLSVL.

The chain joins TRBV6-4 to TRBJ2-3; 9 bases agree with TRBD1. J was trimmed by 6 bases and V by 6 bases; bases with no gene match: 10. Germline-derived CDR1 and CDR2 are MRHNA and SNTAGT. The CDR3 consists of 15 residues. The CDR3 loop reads CASRGQGGSSDTQYF. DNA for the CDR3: TGTGCCAGCAGGGGACAGGGAGGTAGTTCGGATACGCAGTATTTT.

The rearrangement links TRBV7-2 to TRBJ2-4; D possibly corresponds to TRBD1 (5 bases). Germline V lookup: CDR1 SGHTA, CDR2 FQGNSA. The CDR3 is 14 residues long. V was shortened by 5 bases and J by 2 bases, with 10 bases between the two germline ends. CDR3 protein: CASSPREPKNIQYF. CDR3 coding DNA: TGTGCCAGCAGCCCCAGGGAACCCAAAAACATTCAGTACTTC.

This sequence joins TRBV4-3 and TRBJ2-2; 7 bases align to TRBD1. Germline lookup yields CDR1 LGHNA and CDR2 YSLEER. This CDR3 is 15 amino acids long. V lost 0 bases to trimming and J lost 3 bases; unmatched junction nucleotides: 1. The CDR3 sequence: CASSQETGYTGELFF. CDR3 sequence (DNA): TGCGCCAGCAGCCAAGAGACAGGGTACACCGGGGAGCTGTTTTTT.

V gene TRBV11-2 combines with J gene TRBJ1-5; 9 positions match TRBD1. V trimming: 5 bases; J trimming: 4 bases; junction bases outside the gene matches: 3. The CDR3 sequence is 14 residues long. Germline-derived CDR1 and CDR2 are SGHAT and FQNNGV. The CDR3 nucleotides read TGTGCCAGCAGCCTGGACAGGGGAAATCAGCCCCAGCATTTT. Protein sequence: CASSLDRGNQPQHF.

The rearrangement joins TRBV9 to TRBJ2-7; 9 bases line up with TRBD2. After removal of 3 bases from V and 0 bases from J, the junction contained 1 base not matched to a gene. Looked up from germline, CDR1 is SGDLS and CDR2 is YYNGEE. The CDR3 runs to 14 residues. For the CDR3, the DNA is TGTGCCAGCAGCGGGACTAGCGACTCCTACGAGCAGTACTTC. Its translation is CASSGTSDSYEQYF.

CDR3 DNA: TGCGCCAGCAGCACGGGTACCGGGGAGCTGTTTTTT. It encodes CASSTGTGELFF. V and J are TRBV5-1 and TRBJ2-2; D call uncertain. The CDR3 runs to 12 residues. The ends were cut back, 4 bases at V and 5 bases at J, with 6 bases in the middle. Germline CDR1 reads SGHRS; CDR2 reads YFSETQ.

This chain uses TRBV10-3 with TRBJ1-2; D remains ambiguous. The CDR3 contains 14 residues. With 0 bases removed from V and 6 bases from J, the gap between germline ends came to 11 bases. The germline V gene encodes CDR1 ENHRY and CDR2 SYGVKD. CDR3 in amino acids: CAISESAGGDGYTF. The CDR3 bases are TGTGCCATCAGTGAGTCGGCAGGAGGAGATGGCTACACCTTC.

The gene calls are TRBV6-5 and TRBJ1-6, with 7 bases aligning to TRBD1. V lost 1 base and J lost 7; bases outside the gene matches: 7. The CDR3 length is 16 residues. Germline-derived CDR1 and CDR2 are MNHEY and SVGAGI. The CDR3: CASSYLGTAINSPLHF. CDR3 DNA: TGTGCCAGCAGTTACTTAGGGACAGCGATCAATTCACCCCTCCACTTT.

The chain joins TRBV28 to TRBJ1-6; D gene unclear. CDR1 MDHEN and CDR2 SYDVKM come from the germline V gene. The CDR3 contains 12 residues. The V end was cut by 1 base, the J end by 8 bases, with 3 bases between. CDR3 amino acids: CASSLSYSPLHF. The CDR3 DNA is TGTGCCAGCAGTTTATCGTATTCACCCCTCCACTTT.

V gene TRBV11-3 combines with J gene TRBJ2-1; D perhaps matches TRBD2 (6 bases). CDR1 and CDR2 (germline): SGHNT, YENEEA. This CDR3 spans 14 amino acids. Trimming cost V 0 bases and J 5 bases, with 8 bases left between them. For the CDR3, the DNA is TGTGCCAGCAGCTTAGATAGCGGCAACAATGAGCAGTTCTTC. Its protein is CASSLDSGNNEQFF.

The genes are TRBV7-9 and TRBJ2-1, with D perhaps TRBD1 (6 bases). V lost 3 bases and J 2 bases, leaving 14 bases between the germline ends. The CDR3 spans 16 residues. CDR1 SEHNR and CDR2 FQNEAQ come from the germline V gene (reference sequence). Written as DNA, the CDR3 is TGTGCCAGCAGCTTTGAACAGGGTCCAACCTACAATGAGCAGTTCTTC. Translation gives CASSFEQGPTYNEQFF.

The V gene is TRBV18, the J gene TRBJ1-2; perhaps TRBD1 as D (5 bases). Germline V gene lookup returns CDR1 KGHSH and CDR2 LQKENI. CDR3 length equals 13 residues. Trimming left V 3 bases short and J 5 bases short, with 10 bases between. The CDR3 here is CASSPDSSYGYTF. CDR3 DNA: TGTGCCAGCTCACCCGACAGTTCATATGGCTACACCTTC. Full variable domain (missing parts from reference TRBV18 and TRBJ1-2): NAGVMQNPRHLVRRRGQEARLRCSPMKGHSHVYWYRQLPEEGLKFMVYLQKENIIDESGMPKERFSAEFPKEGPSILRIQQVVRGDSAAYFCASSPDSSYGYTFGSGTRLTVV.

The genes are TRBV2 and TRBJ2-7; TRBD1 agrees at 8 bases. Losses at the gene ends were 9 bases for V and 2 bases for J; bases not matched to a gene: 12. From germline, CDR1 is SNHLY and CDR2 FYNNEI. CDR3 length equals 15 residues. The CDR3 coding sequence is TGTGCCAGAAAGGACCCAGGGGGCGCGGCCTACGAGCAGTACTTC. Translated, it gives CARKDPGGAAYEQYF.

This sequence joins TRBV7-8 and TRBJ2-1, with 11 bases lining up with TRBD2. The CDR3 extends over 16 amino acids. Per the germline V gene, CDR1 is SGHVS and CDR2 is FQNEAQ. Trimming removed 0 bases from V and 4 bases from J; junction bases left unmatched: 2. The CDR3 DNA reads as TGTGCCAGCAGCTTAGCTAGCGGGGGGGCTTACAATGAGCAGTTCTTC. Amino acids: CASSLASGGAYNEQFF.

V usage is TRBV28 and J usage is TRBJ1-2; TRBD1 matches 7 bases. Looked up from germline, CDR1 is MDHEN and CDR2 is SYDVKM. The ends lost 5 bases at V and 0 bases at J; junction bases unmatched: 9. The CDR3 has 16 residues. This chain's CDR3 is CASSQPGQSANYGYTF. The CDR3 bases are TGTGCCAGCAGTCAACCGGGACAGTCAGCTAACTATGGCTACACCTTC.

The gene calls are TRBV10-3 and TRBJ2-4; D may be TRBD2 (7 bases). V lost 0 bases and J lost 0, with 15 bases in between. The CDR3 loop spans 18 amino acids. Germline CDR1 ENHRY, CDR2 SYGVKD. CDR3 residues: CAISESVGGDLAKNIQYF. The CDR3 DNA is TGTGCCATCAGTGAGTCGGTAGGGGGGGATCTAGCCAAAAACATTCAGTACTTC.

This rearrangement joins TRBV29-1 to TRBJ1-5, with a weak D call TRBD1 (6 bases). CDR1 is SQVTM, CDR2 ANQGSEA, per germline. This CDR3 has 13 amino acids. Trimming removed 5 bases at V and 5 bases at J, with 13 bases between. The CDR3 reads CSVLGGGDQPQHF. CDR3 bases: TGCAGCGTTTTAGGGGGTGGTGATCAGCCCCAGCATTTT.

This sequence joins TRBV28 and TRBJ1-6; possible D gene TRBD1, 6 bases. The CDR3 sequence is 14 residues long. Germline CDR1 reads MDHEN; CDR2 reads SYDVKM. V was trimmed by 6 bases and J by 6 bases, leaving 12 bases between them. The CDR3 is CASSLTGSNSPLHF. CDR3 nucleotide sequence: TGTGCCAGCAGCCTCACAGGGAGTAATTCACCCCTCCACTTT.

The CDR3 bases are TGTGCCAGCAGCCTCAGGGCAGCCGGGGAGCTGTTTTTT. Encoded protein: CASSLRAAGELFF. The chain joins TRBV14 to TRBJ2-2; the D gene is possibly TRBD1 (5 bases). Germline CDR1 is SGHDN and CDR2 is FVKESK. The length of the CDR3 is 13 residues. V was clipped by 4 bases and J by 6 bases, with 9 bases between them.